The table lists the clone carrying this T cell receptor beta chain with a count of one. The data were obtained in a study of blood T cell repertoires in COVID-19. Background on the study: The United States, Italy and Spain supplied acute and convalescent COVID-19 samples. PBMCs, B-cell-depleted T cells, or T cells provided the cDNA or gDNA that made up the material.

Original handling: Amplification of reference gene primers provided the estimated nucleated cell counts. Profiled with immunoSEQ multiplex PCR; TCRdb holds only in-frame clones, not every one. That table furnishes V, J and clone size, whereas the DNA furnished D and trimming. The sample carries approximately 280,000 clones, around 89% recorded once. There are 14 residues in the CDR3. V lost 7 bases and J lost 0, with 10 bases in between. Looked up from germline, CDR1 is LNHDA and CDR2 is SQIVND (reference sequence). The clonotype was recovered from a man aged 35 to 55 with acute or convalescent COVID-19. Material: peripheral blood. This chain uses TRBV19 with TRBJ1-3; a possible D gene is TRBD1 (5 bases). The CDR3 region has the DNA TGTGCCAGTAACAGGCAGGTCTCTGGAAACACCATATATTTT. It is translated as CASNRQVSGNTIYF.